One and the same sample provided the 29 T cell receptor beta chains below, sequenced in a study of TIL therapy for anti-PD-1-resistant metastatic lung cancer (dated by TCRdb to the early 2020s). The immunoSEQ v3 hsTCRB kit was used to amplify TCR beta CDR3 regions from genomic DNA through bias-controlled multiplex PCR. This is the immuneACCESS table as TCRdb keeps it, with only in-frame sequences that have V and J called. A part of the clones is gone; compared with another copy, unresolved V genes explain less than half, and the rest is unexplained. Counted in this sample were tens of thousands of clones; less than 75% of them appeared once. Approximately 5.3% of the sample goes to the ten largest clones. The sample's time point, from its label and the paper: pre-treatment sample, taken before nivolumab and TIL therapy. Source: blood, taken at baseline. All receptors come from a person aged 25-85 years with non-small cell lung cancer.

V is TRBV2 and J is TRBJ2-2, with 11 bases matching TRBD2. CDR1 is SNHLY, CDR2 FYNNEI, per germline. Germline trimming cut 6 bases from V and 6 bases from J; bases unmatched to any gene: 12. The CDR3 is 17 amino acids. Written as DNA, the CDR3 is TGTGCCAGCAGGGATTACGTACTAGCGGGGGTCGCCGGGGAGCTGTTTTTT. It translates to CASRDYVLAGVAGELFF. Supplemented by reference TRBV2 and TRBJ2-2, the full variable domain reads EPEVTQTPSHQVTQMGQEVILRCVPISNHLYFYWYRQILGQKVEFLVSFYNNEISEKSEIFDDQFSVERPDGSNFTLKIRSTKLEDSAMYFCASRDYVLAGVAGELFFGEGSRLTVL.

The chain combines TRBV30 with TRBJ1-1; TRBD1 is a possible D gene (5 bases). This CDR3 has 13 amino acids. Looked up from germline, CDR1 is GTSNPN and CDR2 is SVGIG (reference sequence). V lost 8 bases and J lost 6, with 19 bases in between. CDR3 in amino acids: CALRTTPRAEAFF. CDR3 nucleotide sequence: TGTGCCCTTAGGACAACCCCCCGCGCTGAAGCTTTCTTT.

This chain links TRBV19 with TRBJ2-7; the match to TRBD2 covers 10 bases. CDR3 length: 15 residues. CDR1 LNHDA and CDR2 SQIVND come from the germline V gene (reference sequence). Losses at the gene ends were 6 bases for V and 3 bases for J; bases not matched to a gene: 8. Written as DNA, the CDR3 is TGTGCCAGTAGGTTAGGGGCTAGCGGGAGCTACGAGCAGTACTTC. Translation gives CASRLGASGSYEQYF.

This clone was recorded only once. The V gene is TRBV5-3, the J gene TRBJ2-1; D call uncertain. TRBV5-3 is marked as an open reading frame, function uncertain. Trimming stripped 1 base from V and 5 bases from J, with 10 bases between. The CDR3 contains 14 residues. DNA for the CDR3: TGTGCCAGAAGCTTGTACATAGAGAACAATGAGCAGTTCTTC. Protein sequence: CARSLYIENNEQFF.

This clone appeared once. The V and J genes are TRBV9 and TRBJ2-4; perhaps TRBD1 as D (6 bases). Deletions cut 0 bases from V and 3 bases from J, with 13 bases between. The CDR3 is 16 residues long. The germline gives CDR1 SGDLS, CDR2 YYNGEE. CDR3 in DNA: TGTGCCAGCAGCGTAGGGACAGAAAGTTACAAAAACATTCAGTACTTC. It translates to CASSVGTESYKNIQYF.

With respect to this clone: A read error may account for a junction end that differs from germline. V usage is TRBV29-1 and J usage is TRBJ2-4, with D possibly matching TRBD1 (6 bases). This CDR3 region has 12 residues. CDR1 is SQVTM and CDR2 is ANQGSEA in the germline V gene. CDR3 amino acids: CSVGTANSQVSF. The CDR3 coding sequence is TGCAGCGTTGGGACAGCAAACTCCCAAGTGTCCTTC.

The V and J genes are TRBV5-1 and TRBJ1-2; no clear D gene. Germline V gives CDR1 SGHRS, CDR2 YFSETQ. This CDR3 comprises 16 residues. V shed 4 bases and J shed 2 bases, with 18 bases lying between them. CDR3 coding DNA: TGCGCCAGCAGCCACGTAACCGGTAATGAAAACTATGGCTACACCTTC. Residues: CASSHVTGNENYGYTF.

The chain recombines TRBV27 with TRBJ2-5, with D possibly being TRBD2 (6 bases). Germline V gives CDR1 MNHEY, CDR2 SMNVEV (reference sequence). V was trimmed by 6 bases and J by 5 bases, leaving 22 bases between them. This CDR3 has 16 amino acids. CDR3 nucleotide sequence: TGTGCCAGCAGAGTTTATTTTCGGGCAGGAGGGGAGACCCAGTACTTC. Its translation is CASRVYFRAGGETQYF.

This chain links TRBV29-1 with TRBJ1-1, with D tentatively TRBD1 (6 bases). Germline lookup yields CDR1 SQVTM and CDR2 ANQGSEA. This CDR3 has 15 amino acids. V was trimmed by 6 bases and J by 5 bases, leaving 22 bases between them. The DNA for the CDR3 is TGCAGCGTGACGAATCCGGGCGTCCAGGGGACTGAAGCTTTCTTT. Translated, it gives CSVTNPGVQGTEAFF.

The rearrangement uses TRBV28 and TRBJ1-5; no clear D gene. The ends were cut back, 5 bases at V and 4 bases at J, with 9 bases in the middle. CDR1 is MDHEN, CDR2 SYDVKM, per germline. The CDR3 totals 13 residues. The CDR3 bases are TGTGCCAGCAGTCCATTTCAGAATCAGCCCCAGCATTTT. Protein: CASSPFQNQPQHF. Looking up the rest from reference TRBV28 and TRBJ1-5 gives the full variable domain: DVKVTQSSRYLVKRTGEKVFLECVQDMDHENMFWYRQDPGLGLRLIYFSYDVKMKEKGDIPEGYSVSREKKERFSLILESASTNQTSMYLCASSPFQNQPQHFGDGTRLSIL.

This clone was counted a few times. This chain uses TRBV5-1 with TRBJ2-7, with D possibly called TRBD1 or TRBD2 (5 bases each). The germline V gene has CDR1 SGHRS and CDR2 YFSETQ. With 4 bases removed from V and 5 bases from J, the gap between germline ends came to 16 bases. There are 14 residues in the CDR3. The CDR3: CASSRDPSVDEQYF. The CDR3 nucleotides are TGCGCCAGCAGCCGGGACCCCTCTGTTGACGAGCAGTACTTC.

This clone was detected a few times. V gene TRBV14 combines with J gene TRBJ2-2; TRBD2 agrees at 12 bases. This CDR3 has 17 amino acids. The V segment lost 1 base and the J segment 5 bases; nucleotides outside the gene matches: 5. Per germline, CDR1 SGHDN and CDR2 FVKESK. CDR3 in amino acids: CASSQVGGLAGTGELFF. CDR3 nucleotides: TGTGCCAGCAGCCAAGTCGGTGGACTAGCGGGAACCGGGGAGCTGTTTTTT. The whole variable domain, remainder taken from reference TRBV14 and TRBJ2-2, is EAGVTQFPSHSVIEKGQTVTLRCDPISGHDNLYWYRRVMGKEIKFLLHFVKESKQDESGMPNNRFLAERTGGTYSTLKVQPAELEDSGVYFCASSQVGGLAGTGELFFGEGSRLTVL.

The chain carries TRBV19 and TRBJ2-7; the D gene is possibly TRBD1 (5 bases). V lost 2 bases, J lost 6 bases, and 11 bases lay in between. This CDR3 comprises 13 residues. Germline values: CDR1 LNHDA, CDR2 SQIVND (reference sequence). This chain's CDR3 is CASSINWGSEQYF. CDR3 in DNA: TGTGCCAGTAGTATAAACTGGGGCTCCGAGCAGTACTTC.

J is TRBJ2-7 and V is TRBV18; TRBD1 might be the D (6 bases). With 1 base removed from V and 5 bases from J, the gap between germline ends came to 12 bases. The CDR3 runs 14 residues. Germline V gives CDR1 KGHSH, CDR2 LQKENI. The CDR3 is CASSPLPGENEQYF. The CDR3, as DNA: TGTGCCAGCTCACCACTGCCAGGGGAGAACGAGCAGTACTTC.

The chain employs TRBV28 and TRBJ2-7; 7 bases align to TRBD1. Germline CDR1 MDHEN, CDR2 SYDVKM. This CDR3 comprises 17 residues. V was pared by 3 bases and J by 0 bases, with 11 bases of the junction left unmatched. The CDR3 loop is CASSFPLDRVDSYEQYF. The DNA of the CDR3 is TGTGCCAGCAGTTTCCCTCTAGACAGGGTAGACTCCTACGAGCAGTACTTC.

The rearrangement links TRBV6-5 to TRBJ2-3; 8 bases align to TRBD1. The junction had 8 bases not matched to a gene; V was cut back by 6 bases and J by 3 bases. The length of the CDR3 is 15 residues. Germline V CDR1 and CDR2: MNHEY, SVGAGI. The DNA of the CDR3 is TGTGCCAGCAGACAGGACAGGGTCGTAACAGATACGCAGTATTTT. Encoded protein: CASRQDRVVTDTQYF.

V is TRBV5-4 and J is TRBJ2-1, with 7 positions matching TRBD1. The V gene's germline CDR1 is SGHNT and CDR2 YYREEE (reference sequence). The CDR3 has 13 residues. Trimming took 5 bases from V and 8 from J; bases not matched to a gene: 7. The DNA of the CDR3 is TGTGCCAGCAGGAGGGGGCCCGGCGATGAGCAGTTCTTC. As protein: CASRRGPGDEQFF.

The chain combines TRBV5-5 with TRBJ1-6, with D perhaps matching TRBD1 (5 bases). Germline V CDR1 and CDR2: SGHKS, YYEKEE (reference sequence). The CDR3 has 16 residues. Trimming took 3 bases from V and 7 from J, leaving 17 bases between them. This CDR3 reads CASSSAERDGNSPLHF. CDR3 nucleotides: TGTGCCAGCAGCTCCGCCGAGCGGGACGGGAATTCACCCCTCCACTTT.

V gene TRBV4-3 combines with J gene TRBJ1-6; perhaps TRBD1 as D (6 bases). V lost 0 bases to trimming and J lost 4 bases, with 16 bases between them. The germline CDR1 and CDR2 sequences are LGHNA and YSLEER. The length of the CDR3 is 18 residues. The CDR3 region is CASSQDPPGRGYNSPLHF. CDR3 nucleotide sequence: TGCGCCAGCAGCCAAGATCCCCCAGGCAGGGGTTATAATTCACCCCTCCACTTT.

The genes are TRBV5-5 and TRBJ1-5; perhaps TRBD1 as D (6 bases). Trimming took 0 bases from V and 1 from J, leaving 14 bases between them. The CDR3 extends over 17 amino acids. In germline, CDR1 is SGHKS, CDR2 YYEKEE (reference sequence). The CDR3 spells CASSLDRERLSNQPQHF. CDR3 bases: TGTGCCAGCAGCTTGGACAGGGAGAGGTTGAGCAATCAGCCCCAGCATTTT.

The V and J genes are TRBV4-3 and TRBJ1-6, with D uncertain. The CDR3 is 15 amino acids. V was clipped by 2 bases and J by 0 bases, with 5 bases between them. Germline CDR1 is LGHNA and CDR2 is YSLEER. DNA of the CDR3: TGCGCCAGCAGCCAATTTTTCTCCTATAATTCACCCCTCCACTTT. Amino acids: CASSQFFSYNSPLHF.

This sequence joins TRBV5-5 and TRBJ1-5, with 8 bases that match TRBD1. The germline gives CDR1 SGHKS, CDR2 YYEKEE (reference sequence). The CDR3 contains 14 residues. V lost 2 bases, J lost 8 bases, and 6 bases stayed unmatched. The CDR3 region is CASSFPGGAEPQHF. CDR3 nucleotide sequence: TGTGCCAGCAGCTTTCCAGGGGGCGCCGAGCCCCAGCATTTT.

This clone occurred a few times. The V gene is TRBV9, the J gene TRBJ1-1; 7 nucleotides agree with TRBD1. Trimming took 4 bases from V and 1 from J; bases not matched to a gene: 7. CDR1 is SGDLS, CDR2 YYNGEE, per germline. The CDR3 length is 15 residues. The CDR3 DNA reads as TGTGCCAGCAGCTCATTGACAGGGTCGAACACTGAAGCTTTCTTT. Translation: CASSSLTGSNTEAFF.

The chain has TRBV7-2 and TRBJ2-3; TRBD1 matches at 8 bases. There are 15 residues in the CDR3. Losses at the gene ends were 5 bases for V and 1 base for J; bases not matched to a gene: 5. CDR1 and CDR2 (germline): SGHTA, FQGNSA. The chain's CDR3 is CASSPGQGGTDTQYF. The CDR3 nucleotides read TGTGCCAGCAGCCCCGGACAGGGTGGCACAGATACGCAGTATTTT.

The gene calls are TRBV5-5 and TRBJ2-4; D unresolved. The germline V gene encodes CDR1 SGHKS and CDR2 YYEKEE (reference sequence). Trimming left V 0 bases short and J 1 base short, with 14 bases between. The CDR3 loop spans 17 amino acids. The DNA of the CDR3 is TGTGCCAGCAGCTTGGTGTCAGGTAGAATGGCCAAAAACATTCAGTACTTC. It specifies CASSLVSGRMAKNIQYF.

The CDR3 sequence: CATSRDRVVYGYTF. CDR3 in DNA: TGTGCCACCAGCCGGGACAGGGTCGTCTATGGCTACACCTTC. The rearrangement joins TRBV15 to TRBJ1-2, with 9 nucleotides matching TRBD1. Germline values: CDR1 LNHNV, CDR2 YYDKDF (reference sequence). With 5 bases clipped from V and 4 bases from J, the junction kept 5 bases outside the gene matches. There are 14 residues in the CDR3. The full variable domain, completed using reference TRBV15 and TRBJ1-2, is DAMVIQNPRYQVTQFGKPVTLSCSQTLNHNVMYWYQQKSSQAPKLLFHYYDKDFNNEADTPDNFQSRRPNTSFCFLDIRSPGLGDTAMYLCATSRDRVVYGYTFGSGTRLTVV.

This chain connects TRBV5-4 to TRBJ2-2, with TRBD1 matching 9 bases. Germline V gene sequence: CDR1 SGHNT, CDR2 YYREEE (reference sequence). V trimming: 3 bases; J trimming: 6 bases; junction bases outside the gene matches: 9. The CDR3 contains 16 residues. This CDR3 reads CASSSRPGQGSGELFF. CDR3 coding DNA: TGTGCCAGCAGCTCGCGACCGGGACAGGGATCCGGGGAGCTGTTTTTT.

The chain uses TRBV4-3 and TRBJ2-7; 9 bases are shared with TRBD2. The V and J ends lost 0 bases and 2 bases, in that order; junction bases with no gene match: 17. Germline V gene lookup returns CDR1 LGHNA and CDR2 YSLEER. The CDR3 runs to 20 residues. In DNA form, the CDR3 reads TGCGCCAGCAGCCAAGACCTGGGACTAATGTTAGCGGGAGTGCCCTACGAGCAGTACTTC. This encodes CASSQDLGLMLAGVPYEQYF.

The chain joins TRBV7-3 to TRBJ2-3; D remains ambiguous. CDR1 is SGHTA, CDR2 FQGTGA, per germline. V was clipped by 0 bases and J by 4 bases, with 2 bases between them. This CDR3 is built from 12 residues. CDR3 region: CASSLTADTQYF. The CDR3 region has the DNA TGTGCCAGCAGCTTAACTGCAGATACGCAGTATTTT.